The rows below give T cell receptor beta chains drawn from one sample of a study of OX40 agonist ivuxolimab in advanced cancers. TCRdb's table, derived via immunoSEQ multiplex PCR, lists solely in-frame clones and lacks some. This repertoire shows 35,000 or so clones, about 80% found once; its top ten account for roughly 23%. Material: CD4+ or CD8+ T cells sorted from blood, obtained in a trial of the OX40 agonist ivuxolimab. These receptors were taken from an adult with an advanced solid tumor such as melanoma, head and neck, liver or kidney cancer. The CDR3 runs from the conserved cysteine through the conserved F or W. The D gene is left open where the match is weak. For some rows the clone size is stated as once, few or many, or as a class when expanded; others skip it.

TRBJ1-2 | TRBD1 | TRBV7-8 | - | TGTGCCAGCAGCCGGGACAGGGCCTATGGCTACACCTTC | CASSRDRAYGYTF
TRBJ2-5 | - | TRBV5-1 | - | TGCGCCAGCAGCTTGGGGTTAGATCAAGAGACCCAGTACTTC | CASSLGLDQETQYF
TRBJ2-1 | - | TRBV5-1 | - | TGCGCCAGTAAAGATGGGGTAGTTGATGAGCAGTTCTTC | CASKDGVVDEQFF
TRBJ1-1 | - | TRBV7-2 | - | TGTGCCAGCAGCTTGGGTACGATGAACACTGAAGCTTTCTTT | CASSLGTMNTEAFF
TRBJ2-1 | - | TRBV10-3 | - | TGTGCCATCAGTGAGTTGACCCCAGGGGTGGCCTACAATGAGCAGTTCTTC | CAISELTPGVAYNEQFF
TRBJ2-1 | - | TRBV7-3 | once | TGTGCCAGCAGCTTAACGAAGGGGGAAGGTAGTGAGCAGTTCTTC | CASSLTKGEGSEQFF
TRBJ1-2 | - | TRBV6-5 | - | TGTGCCAGCAGTTACTCGCCGATTAACTATGGCTACACCTTC | CASSYSPINYGYTF
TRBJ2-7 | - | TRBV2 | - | TGTGCCAGCTCGGACAACTTCTACGAGCAGTACTTC | CASSDNFYEQYF
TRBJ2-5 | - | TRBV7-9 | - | TGTGCCAGCAGCTTAGTGGGGACCCCCCCAGAGACCCAGTACTTC | CASSLVGTPPETQYF
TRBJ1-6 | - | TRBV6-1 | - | TGTGCCAGCAGTGATTTAGGCCGCGCGAATTCACCCCTCCACTTT | CASSDLGRANSPLHF
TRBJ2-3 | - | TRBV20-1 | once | TGCAGTGCTAGAATATCAGATACGCAGTATTTT | CSARISDTQYF
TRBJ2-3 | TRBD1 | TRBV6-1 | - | TGTGCCAGCAGAGTAGGACAGGGGCAAACAGATACGCAGTATTTT | CASRVGQGQTDTQYF
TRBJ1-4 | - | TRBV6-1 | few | TGTGCCAGCAGTTCCACCCGGGATGAAAAACTGTTTTTT | CASSSTRDEKLFF